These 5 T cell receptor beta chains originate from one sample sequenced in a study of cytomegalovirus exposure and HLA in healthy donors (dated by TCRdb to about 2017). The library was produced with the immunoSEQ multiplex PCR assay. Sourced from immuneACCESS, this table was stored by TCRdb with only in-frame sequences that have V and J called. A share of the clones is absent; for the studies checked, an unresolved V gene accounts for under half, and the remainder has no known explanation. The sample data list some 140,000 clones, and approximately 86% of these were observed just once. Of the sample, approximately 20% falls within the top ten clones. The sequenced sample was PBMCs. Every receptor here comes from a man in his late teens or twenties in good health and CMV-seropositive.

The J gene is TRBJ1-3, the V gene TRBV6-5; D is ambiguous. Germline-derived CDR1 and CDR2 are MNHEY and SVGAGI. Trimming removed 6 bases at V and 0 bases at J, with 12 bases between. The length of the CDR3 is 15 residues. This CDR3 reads CASSRRFFSGNTIYF. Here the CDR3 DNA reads TGTGCCAGCAGCCGCCGGTTCTTCTCTGGAAACACCATATATTTT.

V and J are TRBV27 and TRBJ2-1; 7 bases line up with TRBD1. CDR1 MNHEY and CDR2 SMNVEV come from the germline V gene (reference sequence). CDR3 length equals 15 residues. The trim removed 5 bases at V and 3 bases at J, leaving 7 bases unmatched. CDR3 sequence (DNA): TGTGCCAGCAGTCCCGAGGGGGCTAACTACAATGAGCAGTTCTTC. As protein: CASSPEGANYNEQFF.

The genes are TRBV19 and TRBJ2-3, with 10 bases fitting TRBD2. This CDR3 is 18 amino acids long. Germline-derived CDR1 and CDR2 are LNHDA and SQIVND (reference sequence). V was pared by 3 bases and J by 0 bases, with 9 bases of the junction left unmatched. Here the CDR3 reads CASSMGQIAGGSTDTQYF. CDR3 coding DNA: TGTGCCAGTAGTATGGGACAGATAGCGGGAGGAAGCACAGATACGCAGTATTTT.

The CDR3 region has the DNA TGCGCCAGCAGCCAAGACGACAGGGGCGCCTCTGGCTACACCTTC. Protein sequence: CASSQDDRGASGYTF. The chain uses TRBV4-3 and TRBJ1-2; TRBD1 matches at 8 bases. The CDR3 spans 15 residues. Germline lookup yields CDR1 LGHNA and CDR2 YSLEER. J was trimmed by 7 bases and V by 0 bases; bases with no gene match: 7.

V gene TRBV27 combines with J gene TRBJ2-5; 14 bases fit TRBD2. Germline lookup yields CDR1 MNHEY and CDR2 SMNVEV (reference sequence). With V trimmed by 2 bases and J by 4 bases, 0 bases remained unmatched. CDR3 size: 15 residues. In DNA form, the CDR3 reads TGTGCCAGCAGTTTAGGGACTAGCGGGAGAGAGACCCAGTACTTC. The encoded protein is CASSLGTSGRETQYF.